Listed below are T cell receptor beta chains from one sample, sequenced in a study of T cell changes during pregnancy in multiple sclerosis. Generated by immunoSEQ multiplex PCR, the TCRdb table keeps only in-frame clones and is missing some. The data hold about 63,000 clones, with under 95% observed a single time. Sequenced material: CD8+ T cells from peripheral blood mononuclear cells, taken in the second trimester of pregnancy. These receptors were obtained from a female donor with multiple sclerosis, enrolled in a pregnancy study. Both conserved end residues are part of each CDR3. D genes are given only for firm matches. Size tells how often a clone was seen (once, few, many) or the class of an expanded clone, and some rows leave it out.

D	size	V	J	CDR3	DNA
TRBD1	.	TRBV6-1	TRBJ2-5	CATIFGQGTETQYF	TGTGCCACCATATTCGGACAGGGGACGGAGACCCAGTACTTC
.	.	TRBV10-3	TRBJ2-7	CAIQDSGIGEQYF	TGTGCCATCCAGGACAGCGGGATTGGCGAGCAGTACTTC
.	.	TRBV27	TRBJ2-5	CASSLSARGETQYF	TGTGCCAGCAGTTTATCCGCTCGCGGGGAGACCCAGTACTTC
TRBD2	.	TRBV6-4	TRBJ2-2	CASSRLAGPNTGELFF	TGTGCCAGCAGTCGACTAGCGGGACCGAACACCGGGGAGCTGTTTTTT
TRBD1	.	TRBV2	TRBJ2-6	CASSGGQARYSGANVLTF	TGTGCCAGCAGCGGAGGACAGGCTAGGTACTCTGGGGCCAACGTCCTGACTTTC
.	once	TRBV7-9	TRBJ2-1	CASSFADRGNNEQFF	TGTGCCAGCAGCTTCGCGGACAGAGGCAACAATGAGCAGTTCTTC
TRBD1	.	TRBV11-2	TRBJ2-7	CASSPGQGAIYEQYF	TGTGCCAGCAGCCCGGGACAGGGGGCTATATACGAGCAGTACTTC
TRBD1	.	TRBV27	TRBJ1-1	CASSLRGTGGTEAFF	TGTGCCAGCAGTTTACGAGGGACAGGGGGCACTGAAGCTTTCTTT
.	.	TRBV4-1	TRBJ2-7	CASSHTRGSAYEQYF	TGCGCCAGCAGCCACACGAGGGGGTCTGCCTACGAGCAGTACTTC
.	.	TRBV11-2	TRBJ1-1	CASSFDRNTEAFF	TGTGCCAGCAGCTTCGACAGGAACACTGAAGCTTTCTTT
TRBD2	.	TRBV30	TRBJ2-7	CAWSVMSSGHTYEQYF	TGTGCCTGGAGTGTAATGAGTAGCGGGCACACCTACGAGCAGTACTTC
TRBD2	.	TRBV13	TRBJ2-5	CASSREAGEETQYF	TGTGCCAGCAGCCGCGAGGCGGGAGAAGAGACCCAGTACTTC
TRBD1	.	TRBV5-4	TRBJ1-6	CASSLGQVDSPLHF	TGTGCCAGCAGCCTGGGACAGGTGGATTCACCCCTCCACTTT
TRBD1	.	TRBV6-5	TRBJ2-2	CASSYSTGNTGELFF	TGTGCCAGCAGTTACTCGACAGGGAATACCGGGGAGCTGTTTTTT
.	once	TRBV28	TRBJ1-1	CASSFTQGAFF	TGTGCCAGCAGTTTCACGCAGGGGGCTTTCTTT
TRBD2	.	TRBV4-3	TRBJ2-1	CASSQGVAGTYNEQFF	TGCGCCAGCAGCCAAGGGGTAGCGGGAACCTACAATGAGCAGTTCTTC
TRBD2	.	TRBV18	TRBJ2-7	CASSSGRPYEQYF	TGTGCCAGCTCTAGCGGGAGGCCCTACGAGCAGTACTTC
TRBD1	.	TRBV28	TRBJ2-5	CASRDRAIETQYF	TGTGCCAGCAGGGACAGGGCTATCGAGACCCAGTACTTC
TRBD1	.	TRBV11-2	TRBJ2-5	CASSLTGGEKETQYF	TGTGCCAGCAGCTTGACAGGGGGCGAGAAAGAGACCCAGTACTTC
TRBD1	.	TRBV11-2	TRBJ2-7	CASSWDRTYEQYF	TGTGCCAGCAGCTGGGACAGAACCTACGAGCAGTACTTC
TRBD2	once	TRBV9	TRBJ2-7	CASSPGTSGSGPSYEQYF	TGTGCCAGCAGCCCCGGGACTAGCGGGTCTGGACCTTCCTACGAGCAGTACTTC
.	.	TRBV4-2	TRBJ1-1	CASSQLKGAEAFF	TGTGCCAGCAGCCAATTGAAAGGGGCTGAAGCTTTCTTT
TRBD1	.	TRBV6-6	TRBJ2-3	CASRTGGDTQYF	TGTGCCAGCAGGACAGGGGGAGATACGCAGTATTTT
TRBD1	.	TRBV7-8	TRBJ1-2	CASSLYGRGRSGYTF	TGTGCCAGCAGCTTATACGGCAGGGGGCGAAGTGGCTACACCTTC
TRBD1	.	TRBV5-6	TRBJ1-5	CASSLGTGSQPQHF	TGTGCCAGCAGCTTGGGGACAGGGAGCCAGCCCCAGCATTTT
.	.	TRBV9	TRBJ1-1	CASSVEGGGTEAFF	TGTGCCAGCAGCGTAGAAGGGGGAGGGACCGAAGCTTTCTTT
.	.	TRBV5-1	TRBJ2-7	CASSFEGGYEQYF	TGCGCCAGCAGCTTCGAGGGCGGGTACGAGCAGTACTTC
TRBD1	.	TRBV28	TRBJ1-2	CASGSGTGLYGYTF	TGTGCCAGCGGGAGTGGGACAGGACTCTATGGCTACACCTTC
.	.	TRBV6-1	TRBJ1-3	CASRTADTIYF	TGTGCCAGCAGAACTGCGGACACCATATATTTT
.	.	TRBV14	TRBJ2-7	CASSQGGGSRWEQYF	TGTGCCAGCAGCCAAGGGGGGGGCTCCAGATGGGAGCAGTACTTC
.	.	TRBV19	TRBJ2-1	CASSGRPLNEQFF	TGTGCCAGTAGCGGGAGACCCCTCAATGAGCAGTTCTTC
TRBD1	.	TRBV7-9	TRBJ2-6	CASSPPIDRVGANVLTF	TGTGCCAGCAGCCCCCCCATTGACAGGGTCGGGGCCAACGTCCTGACTTTC
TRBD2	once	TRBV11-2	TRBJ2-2	CASSLDLAGGDGELFF	TGTGCCAGCAGCTTAGATCTAGCGGGAGGGGACGGGGAGCTGTTTTTT
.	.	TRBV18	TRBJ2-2	CASSLRRRVEGTGELFF	TGTGCCAGCTCACTCCGAAGGAGGGTAGAAGGTACCGGGGAGCTGTTTTTT
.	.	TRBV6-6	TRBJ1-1	CASNEMTDLRNTEAFF	TGTGCCAGCAACGAGATGACAGACCTCAGAAACACTGAAGCTTTCTTT
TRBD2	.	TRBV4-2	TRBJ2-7	CASSQDGLAGGQNEQYF	TGTGCCAGCAGCCAAGATGGGCTAGCGGGAGGGCAGAACGAGCAGTACTTC
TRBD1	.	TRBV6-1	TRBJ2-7	CASSGEGAVHYEQYF	TGTGCCAGCAGTGGCGAGGGGGCGGTCCACTACGAGCAGTACTTC
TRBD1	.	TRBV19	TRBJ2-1	CASSIDRGIYNEQFF	TGTGCCAGTAGTATCGACAGGGGCATCTACAATGAGCAGTTCTTC
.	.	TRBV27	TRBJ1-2	CASSLSGGDYGYTF	TGTGCCAGCAGTTTATCCGGGGGGGACTATGGCTACACCTTC
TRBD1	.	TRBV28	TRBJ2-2	CASSFPGQGITGELFF	TGTGCCAGCAGTTTCCCGGGACAGGGTATCACCGGGGAGCTGTTTTTT
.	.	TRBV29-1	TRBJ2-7	CSVIGQNYEQYF	TGCAGCGTGATAGGACAGAACTACGAGCAGTACTTC
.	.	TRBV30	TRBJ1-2	CAWSILRPREVGYTF	TGTGCCTGGAGTATACTGCGCCCGCGTGAGGTGGGCTACACCTTC
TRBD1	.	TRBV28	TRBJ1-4	CATARLRDRGFSEKLFF	TGTGCCACCGCGCGGCTAAGGGACAGGGGCTTTAGTGAAAAACTGTTTTTT
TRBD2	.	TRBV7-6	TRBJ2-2	CASSPRTSGSGELFF	TGTGCCAGCAGCCCCCGGACTAGCGGGAGCGGGGAGCTGTTTTTT
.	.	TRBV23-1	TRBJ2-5	CASGSRGQETQYF	TGCGCCAGTGGGTCACGGGGCCAAGAGACCCAGTACTTC
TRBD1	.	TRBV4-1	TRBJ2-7	CASSPGQGAYEQYF	TGCGCCAGCAGCCCGGGACAGGGGGCCTACGAGCAGTACTTC
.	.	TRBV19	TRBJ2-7	CASSIAGRGFAYEQYF	TGTGCCAGTAGTATAGCGGGCAGGGGTTTTGCCTACGAGCAGTACTTC
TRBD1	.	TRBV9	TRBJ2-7	CASSGQGDEQYF	TGTGCCAGCAGCGGACAGGGTGACGAGCAGTACTTC
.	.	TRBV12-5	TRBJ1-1	CASGQQVEAFF	TGTGCTAGTGGCCAACAGGTTGAAGCTTTCTTT
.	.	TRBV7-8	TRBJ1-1	CASSGRGPATEAFF	TGTGCCAGCAGTGGCAGGGGCCCGGCCACTGAAGCTTTCTTT
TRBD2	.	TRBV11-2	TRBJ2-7	CASSFGTSGRTHEQYF	TGTGCCAGCAGCTTCGGGACTAGCGGGAGGACCCACGAGCAGTACTTC
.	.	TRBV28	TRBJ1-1	CASRVGTYHLKNTEAFF	TGTGCCAGCAGAGTCGGGACTTACCATTTGAAGAACACTGAAGCTTTCTTT
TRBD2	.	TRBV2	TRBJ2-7	CASGTSGTYEQYF	TGTGCCAGCGGGACTAGCGGGACCTACGAGCAGTACTTC
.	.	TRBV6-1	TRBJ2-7	CASSAAYEQYF	TGTGCCAGCAGTGCGGCCTACGAGCAGTACTTC
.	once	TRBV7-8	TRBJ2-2	CASSLEGHPITGELFF	TGTGCCAGCAGCTTAGAGGGACACCCGATTACCGGGGAGCTGTTTTTT
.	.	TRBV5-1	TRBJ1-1	CASSLTGVEAFF	TGCGCCAGCAGCTTGACGGGAGTTGAAGCTTTCTTT
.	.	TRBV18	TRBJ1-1	CASSTGSNTEAFF	TGTGCCAGCTCAACCGGGAGTAACACTGAAGCTTTCTTT